The clone carrying this TCR beta chain appeared a few times. The target antigen is unknown. This entry is derived from a study of beta chain features in type 1 diabetes. Study-level findings and limits: Because the template was cDNA, high-expressing cells might be over-represented. Relative to healthy donors, patients appeared to have naive, central memory and Treg TCRB repertoires that were more similar. At VDJ recombination sites, type 1 diabetes patients had fewer insertions and more deleted nucleotides. A potential influence of HLA type upon TCRB rearrangement remained unresolved herein. The study found moderately but significantly shorter TCRB CDR3s in all four CD4+ subsets of Type 1 diabetes patients.

Sequenced material consisted of expressed TCRB transcripts (all of the isolated RNA was reverse transcribed). Assay used: immunoSEQ multiplex PCR; TCRdb lists only in-frame clones, some missing. The sample lists fewer than 300,000 clones, around 21% seen once, with less than 0.03% in the top ten. Trimming left V 1 base short and J 5 bases short, with 6 bases between. Germline V gene lookup returns CDR1 SGHDT and CDR2 YYEEEE. The CDR3 contains 12 residues. This chain uses TRBV5-6 with TRBJ1-1; D is unclear. The receptor was isolated from a woman aged 40 to 50 with type 1 diabetes. The specimen sequenced was naive CD4+ T cells from blood. CDR3 sequence (DNA): TGTGCCAGCAGCTTGTTGGAGACTGAAGCTTTCTTT. Translation gives CASSLLETEAFF.